This T cell receptor beta chain was captured in a study of Tregs in tolerant kidney transplant recipients. Study outcomes and limitations: Validation in larger populations is needed because few patients were studied. No direct test of biological reproducibility was done here.

This clone was detected only once. Antigen unknown. Unstimulated regulatory T cells (CD4+CD25+CD127-), CD4+CD25- non-regulatory cells, CD4 and CD8 cells were FACS-sorted from thawed PBMCs. The protocol was immunoSEQ multiplex PCR, while the TCRdb copy is restricted to in-frame clones and leaves out a portion. The sample contains 200,000 to 300,000 clones, 80% to 85% of which appear only once. The CDR3 sequence is 14 residues long. Trimming took 6 bases from V and 0 from J, leaving 12 bases between them. The V gene's germline CDR1 is GTSNPN and CDR2 SVGIG (reference sequence). The receptor was derived from a human donor in good health. The sequenced material came from CD4+ T cells from blood. The V call is TRBV30, the J call TRBJ1-3, with D perhaps TRBD1 (5 bases). The CDR3 reads CACPRGGSGNTIYF. The CDR3 DNA sequence: TGTGCCTGCCCCCGGGGGGGCTCTGGAAACACCATATATTTT.